What follows are 10 T cell receptor beta chains derived from one specimen sequenced in a study of OX40 agonist ivuxolimab in advanced cancers. Sequencing used immunoSEQ multiplex PCR; TCRdb keeps in-frame clones, though not all of them. This table has tens of thousands of clones, roughly nine tenths appearing once. This sample comprised CD4+ or CD8+ T cells sorted from blood, obtained in a trial of the OX40 agonist ivuxolimab. The receptors come from an adult with an advanced solid tumor such as melanoma, head and neck, liver or kidney cancer.

The count of this clone is one. This chain joins TRBV19 and TRBJ1-1, with D maybe TRBD1 (6 bases). This CDR3 has 15 residues. Between the trimmed V and J ends, which lost 7 bases and 6 bases, there was a span of 21 bases. Looked up from germline, CDR1 is LNHDA and CDR2 is SQIVND (reference sequence). CDR3 in amino acids: CASTPGEAGSAEAFF. CDR3 coding DNA: TGTGCCAGTACCCCAGGGGAAGCGGGTTCCGCTGAAGCTTTCTTT.

This chain joins TRBV5-5 and TRBJ2-7; the D gene could be TRBD1 or TRBD2 (5 bases each). Trimming took 6 bases from V and 3 from J, leaving 13 bases between them. The germline gives CDR1 SGHKS, CDR2 YYEKEE (reference sequence). The CDR3 loop spans 13 amino acids. DNA of the CDR3: TGTGCCAGCACCCCGGGACGAATCTACGAGCAGTACTTC. Translation gives CASTPGRIYEQYF. The variable domain in full, completed from reference TRBV5-5 and TRBJ2-7, reads DAGVTQSPTHLIKTRGQQVTLRCSPISGHKSVSWYQQVLGQGPQFIFQYYEKEERGRGNFPDRFSARQFPNYSSELNVNALLLGDSALYLCASTPGRIYEQYFGPGTRLTVT.

The chain joins TRBV4-1 to TRBJ1-2; D is uncertain. V lost 0 bases and J 4 bases, leaving 6 bases between the germline ends. Germline assignment: CDR1 MGHRA and CDR2 YSYEKL. This CDR3 is built from 13 residues. In DNA form, the CDR3 reads TGCGCCAGCAGCCAAGATCAGAGCTATGGCTACACCTTC. It translates to CASSQDQSYGYTF.

The chain uses TRBV28 and TRBJ1-5; 8 nucleotides match TRBD1. This CDR3 contains 14 residues. Germline V gene data show CDR1 as MDHEN and CDR2 as SYDVKM. V gave up 7 bases and J gave up 4 bases; unmatched junction bases: 6. The CDR3 loop reads CASNGQGANQPQHF. The CDR3 nucleotides are TGTGCCAGCAATGGGCAGGGGGCGAATCAGCCCCAGCATTTT.

This chain links TRBV5-8 with TRBJ2-5, with D maybe TRBD2 (6 bases). The germline CDR1 and CDR2 sequences are SGHTS and YDEGEE. Trimming stripped 7 bases from V and 7 bases from J, with 14 bases between. CDR3 length: 12 amino acids. The CDR3: CASLASDGTQYF. As DNA, the CDR3 is TGTGCCAGCTTGGCTAGCGATGGGACCCAGTACTTC.

The chain couples TRBV12-5 to TRBJ2-1; D gene uncertain. The CDR3 sequence is 12 residues long. The germline V gene encodes CDR1 LGHNT and CDR2 FRNRAP. Trimming shortened V by 1 base and J by 8 bases, and 6 bases separated the two germline ends. In DNA form, the CDR3 reads TGTGCTAGTGGTTTGGGGGTCCATGAGCAGTTCTTC. This codes for CASGLGVHEQFF.

J is TRBJ2-1 and V is TRBV2, with TRBD2 matching 14 bases. Germline values: CDR1 SNHLY, CDR2 FYNNEI. CDR3 length: 17 residues. Trimming cost V 10 bases and J 5 bases; bases outside gene matches: 13. The CDR3 here is CATTPWETSGGDNEQFF. The DNA of the CDR3 is TGTGCCACCACCCCGTGGGAGACTAGCGGGGGGGACAATGAGCAGTTCTTC.

This sequence joins TRBV18 and TRBJ2-3, with 10 bases fitting TRBD1. CDR1 KGHSH and CDR2 LQKENI come from the germline V gene. The V gene end was trimmed by 4 bases and the J gene end by 1 base; junction bases not matched to a gene: 5. The CDR3 contains 16 residues. Here the CDR3 DNA reads TGTGCCAGCTCACAGACAGGGGGCCGGGGCACAGATACGCAGTATTTT. Its protein product is CASSQTGGRGTDTQYF.

V is TRBV6-1 and J is TRBJ2-7; 8 bases are shared with TRBD2. Trimming removed 7 bases from V and 2 bases from J; junction bases left unmatched: 10. The CDR3 consists of 15 residues. Per germline, CDR1 MNHNS and CDR2 SASEGT. The CDR3 loop is CASKLGTSGPYEQYF. The DNA for the CDR3 is TGTGCCAGCAAACTCGGCACTAGCGGACCCTACGAGCAGTACTTC.

This chain joins TRBV7-9 and TRBJ1-2; 10 bases align to TRBD1. The germline CDR1 and CDR2 sequences are SEHNR and FQNEAQ (reference sequence). V was pared by 7 bases and J by 3 bases, with 5 bases of the junction left unmatched. This CDR3 spans 14 amino acids. CDR3 residues: CASTEDRGYYGYTF. DNA for the CDR3: TGTGCCAGCACCGAGGACAGGGGGTACTATGGCTACACCTTC.